A single sample gave rise to the 20 T cell receptor beta chains below, sequenced in a study of shared clonotypes between healthy human individuals. Libraries were prepared by immunoSEQ multiplex PCR; TCRdb keeps only in-frame clonotypes and omits some of them. The sample contains millions of clones, roughly 94% of which appear only once. CD8 cells classed as naive were CD45RO-negative and positively selected for CCR7, excluding terminally differentiated effector memory CD45RA+ cells. The sample comprised naive CD8+ T cells sorted from blood. These receptors were collected from a man aged 18 to 29 in good health.

The chain combines TRBV5-1 with TRBJ2-7, with D tentatively TRBD1 (5 bases). V lost 4 bases, J lost 3 bases, and 14 bases lay in between. Germline CDR1 is SGHRS and CDR2 is YFSETQ. The CDR3 extends over 14 amino acids. CDR3 DNA: TGCGCCAGCAGCCTTGGACACGGTCTCTACGAGCAGTACTTC. Residues: CASSLGHGLYEQYF.

The chain is built from TRBV10-2 and TRBJ1-2; a weak D match, TRBD1 (5 bases). The length of the CDR3 is 11 residues. V lost 6 bases, J lost 4 bases, and 6 bases lay in between. Germline V gives CDR1 WSHSY, CDR2 SAAADI. CDR3 residues: CASRDSYGYTF. The CDR3, as DNA: TGCGCCAGCAGAGACAGCTATGGCTACACCTTC.

As DNA, the CDR3 is TGTGCCAGCAGTTACTCGTTAGCGGCCGCCTACGAGCAGTACTTC. Translation: CASSYSLAAAYEQYF. This chain joins TRBV6-5 and TRBJ2-7; perhaps TRBD2 as D (6 bases). Trimming removed 0 bases at V and 2 bases at J, with 11 bases between. CDR1 and CDR2 from the germline V gene are MNHEY and SVGAGI. This CDR3 has 15 amino acids.

This CDR3 is CASSLVGGGGEQYF. The DNA of the CDR3 is TGTGCCAGCAGTTTAGTAGGTGGGGGTGGCGAGCAGTACTTC. This chain connects TRBV28 to TRBJ2-7; D assignment may be TRBD1 or TRBD2 (5 bases each). V was pared by 2 bases and J by 6 bases, with 14 bases between. The CDR3 runs to 14 residues. From germline, CDR1 is MDHEN and CDR2 SYDVKM.

The chain uses TRBV10-2 and TRBJ2-2, with D hard to call. V lost 2 bases to trimming and J lost 6 bases, with 7 bases between them. Germline V gene data show CDR1 as WSHSY and CDR2 as SAAADI. The CDR3 runs to 13 residues. The CDR3 bases are TGCGCCAGCAGTGAGGGATTCCCCGGGGAGCTGTTTTTT. Translation gives CASSEGFPGELFF.

V is TRBV4-1 and J is TRBJ2-7, with D unresolved. The CDR3 is 15 residues long. Germline V gene data show CDR1 as MGHRA and CDR2 as YSYEKL. V lost 2 bases, J lost 3 bases, and 14 bases lay in between. The CDR3 is CASSQLDDKFYEQYF. The CDR3 nucleotides are TGCGCCAGCAGCCAACTAGACGACAAATTCTACGAGCAGTACTTC.

The chain combines TRBV11-2 with TRBJ2-7; no clear D. The CDR3 is made up of 13 amino acids. Germline values: CDR1 SGHAT, CDR2 FQNNGV. V lost 5 bases and J lost 6, with 14 bases in between. In DNA, the CDR3 is TGTGCCAGCAGCCCGCTGGAAGGGCCCGAGCAGTACTTC. Translation: CASSPLEGPEQYF.

The CDR3 here is CASSTGTGQETQYF. CDR3 nucleotide sequence: TGTGCCAGCAGCACCGGGACAGGTCAAGAGACCCAGTACTTC. The V gene is TRBV9, the J gene TRBJ2-5, with TRBD1 matching 8 bases. Trimming at V came to 4 bases and at J to 2 bases, leaving 4 bases not matched to a gene. The CDR3 runs 14 residues. Germline assignment: CDR1 SGDLS and CDR2 YYNGEE.

This chain connects TRBV19 to TRBJ2-2, with 9 bases fitting TRBD1. Looked up from germline, CDR1 is LNHDA and CDR2 is SQIVND (reference sequence). V gave up 5 bases and J gave up 4 bases; unmatched junction bases: 11. CDR3 length equals 17 residues. CDR3 loop: CASSPSLGQGGTGELFF. Written as DNA, the CDR3 is TGTGCCAGTAGTCCCTCGCTGGGACAGGGAGGCACCGGGGAGCTGTTTTTT.

V gene TRBV27 combines with J gene TRBJ2-2; perhaps D is TRBD1 or TRBD2 (6 bases each). The CDR3 is 16 residues long. V was trimmed by 5 bases and J by 1 base, leaving 14 bases between them. CDR1 is MNHEY and CDR2 is SMNVEV in the germline V gene (reference sequence). The CDR3 region has the DNA TGTGCCAGCAGTGACTCCGGGGGACAGAACACCGGGGAGCTGTTTTTT. It specifies CASSDSGGQNTGELFF.

V and J are TRBV18 and TRBJ2-7; D is unresolved. Germline V gene sequence: CDR1 KGHSH, CDR2 LQKENI. The CDR3 is 15 amino acids. Trimming left V 4 bases short and J 2 bases short, with 15 bases between. CDR3 sequence reads: CASSHAGRPTYEQYF. CDR3 DNA: TGTGCCAGCTCACACGCAGGAAGACCTACCTACGAGCAGTACTTC. Full variable domain (missing parts from reference TRBV18 and TRBJ2-7): NAGVMQNPRHLVRRRGQEARLRCSPMKGHSHVYWYRQLPEEGLKFMVYLQKENIIDESGMPKERFSAEFPKEGPSILRIQQVVRGDSAAYFCASSHAGRPTYEQYFGPGTRLTVT.

This chain joins TRBV6-5 and TRBJ2-7; D is perhaps TRBD2 (6 bases). Germline assignment: CDR1 MNHEY and CDR2 SVGAGI. V lost 4 bases to trimming and J lost 5 bases, with 15 bases between them. The length of the CDR3 is 14 residues. This CDR3 reads CASSFGGESHEQYF. The DNA of the CDR3 is TGTGCCAGCAGTTTCGGAGGGGAGAGCCACGAGCAGTACTTC.

The CDR3, as DNA: TGTGCCAGCAACGGGGGGGTGGGAACTGAAGCTTTCTTT. The encoded protein is CASNGGVGTEAFF. The V and J genes are TRBV2 and TRBJ1-1; a weak D match, TRBD1 (5 bases). The CDR3 runs 13 residues. V gave up 7 bases and J gave up 5 bases, with 14 bases separating them. CDR1 is SNHLY and CDR2 is FYNNEI in the germline V gene.

V gene TRBV11-2 combines with J gene TRBJ1-3; D is perhaps TRBD1 (5 bases). V was shortened by 4 bases and J by 7 bases, with 20 bases between the two germline ends. Germline lookup yields CDR1 SGHAT and CDR2 FQNNGV. The CDR3 is 16 amino acids. For the CDR3, the DNA is TGTGCCAGCAGCTCATCGGTAGGGGAAGTTGGCAACACCATATATTTT. It is translated as CASSSSVGEVGNTIYF. Drawing the rest from reference TRBV11-2 and TRBJ1-3, the complete variable domain is EAGVAQSPRYKIIEKRQSVAFWCNPISGHATLYWYQQILGQGPKLLIQFQNNGVVDDSQLPKDRFSAERLKGVDSTLKIQPAKLEDSAVYLCASSSSVGEVGNTIYFGEGSWLTVV.

This chain joins TRBV4-1 and TRBJ2-7; 14 bases align to TRBD2. With V trimmed by 3 bases and J by 1 base, 5 bases remained unmatched. This CDR3 has 17 amino acids. Per the germline V gene, CDR1 is MGHRA and CDR2 is YSYEKL. The CDR3 loop is CASSHGLAGGLSYEQYF. CDR3 bases: TGCGCCAGCAGCCACGGACTAGCGGGAGGCCTTTCCTACGAGCAGTACTTC.

With regard to this clone: Other DNA sequences within the sample encode an identical CDR3. This chain connects TRBV5-6 to TRBJ2-7, with D perhaps TRBD2 (6 bases). V was pared by 2 bases and J by 1 base, with 7 bases between. From germline, CDR1 is SGHDT and CDR2 YYEEEE. The CDR3 runs 13 residues. The CDR3 reads CASSFSGSYEQYF. CDR3 sequence (DNA): TGTGCCAGCAGCTTTAGCGGATCCTACGAGCAGTACTTC.

The V and J genes are TRBV23-1 and TRBJ2-7; D call uncertain. TRBV23-1 is identified as an open reading frame with a role that is uncertain. Trimming pared 1 base from V and 3 bases from J, leaving 13 bases between. This CDR3 is 15 amino acids long. CDR3 sequence reads: CASSQFSVMGYEQYF. For the CDR3, the DNA is TGCGCCAGCAGTCAATTCTCCGTGATGGGCTACGAGCAGTACTTC.

The rearrangement links TRBV18 to TRBJ2-7; 7 positions agree with TRBD1. The junction had 14 bases not matched to a gene; V was cut back by 0 bases and J by 6 bases. CDR3 size: 17 residues. Germline CDR1 KGHSH, CDR2 LQKENI. The CDR3 sequence: CASSPPLGERQGGEQYF. DNA for the CDR3: TGTGCCAGCTCACCACCCCTTGGCGAACGACAGGGCGGCGAGCAGTACTTC.

As concerns this clone: At the DNA level, this CDR3 is encoded by other sequences in the same sample as well. The V gene is TRBV19, the J gene TRBJ2-7, with 9 bases that match TRBD1. CDR1 and CDR2 (germline): LNHDA, SQIVND (reference sequence). This CDR3 spans 14 amino acids. Trimming took 3 bases from V and 4 from J; bases not matched to a gene: 4. CDR3 sequence: CASSIGTGLYEQYF. CDR3 bases: TGTGCCAGTAGTATCGGGACAGGGCTGTACGAGCAGTACTTC.

This chain links TRBV9 with TRBJ1-2; 8 bases agree with TRBD1. Germline lookup yields CDR1 SGDLS and CDR2 YYNGEE. This CDR3 spans 17 amino acids. The trim removed 0 bases at V and 3 bases at J, leaving 10 bases unmatched. CDR3 sequence: CASSVAGTGHLYYGYTF. The CDR3 nucleotides are TGTGCCAGCAGCGTAGCTGGGACAGGACACCTCTACTATGGCTACACCTTC.